One TCR beta chain is described in this entry. Its antigen is still unknown. It was by 5' RACE with UMI labels that the TRB cDNA libraries were prepared. Following a re-call of the 5' RACE reads, TCRdb has one entry per CDR3 protein and lacks DNA. Its clone listing holds about 120,000 distinct CDR3 sequences. This CDR3 has 15 amino acids. Germline V gene lookup returns CDR1 LNHNV and CDR2 YYDKDF (reference sequence). The data are from a study of CXCR3-negative and CXCR3-positive naive CD8 T cells. Study-wide points: Against CXCR3-negative naive cells, CXCR3-positive naive cells showed more hydrophobic TRB CDR3s. Naive subsets had comparable surface CD5; TCR strength was inferred from TRB CDR3 properties. CXCR3 levels fell partly with cryopreservation; most assays relied on fresh PBMCs.

This sequence was found in a human donor in good health. Some clones in this sample may be carry-over from other donors' samples. V and J are TRBV15 and TRBJ2-5; the D call of TRBD1 rests on TCRdb alone, since no DNA is present to check it. Sequenced input: naive CXCR3+ CD8+ T cells from blood. Subset described: CD45RO-CCR7+CD27+CD95- naive CD8+ T cells expressing CXCR3 (TNR3+). The CDR3 region is CATSGGGGIQETQYF.